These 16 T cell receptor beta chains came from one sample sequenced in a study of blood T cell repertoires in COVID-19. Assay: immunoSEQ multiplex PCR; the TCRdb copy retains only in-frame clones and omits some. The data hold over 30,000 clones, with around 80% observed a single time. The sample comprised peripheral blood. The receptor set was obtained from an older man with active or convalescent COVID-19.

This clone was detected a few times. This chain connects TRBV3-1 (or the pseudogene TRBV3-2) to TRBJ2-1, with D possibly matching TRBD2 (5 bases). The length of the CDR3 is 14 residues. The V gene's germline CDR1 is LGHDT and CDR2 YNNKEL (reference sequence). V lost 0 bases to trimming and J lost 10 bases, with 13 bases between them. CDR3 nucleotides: TGTGCCAGCAGCCAAGATCTTGCGGGTGACGAGCAGTTCTTC. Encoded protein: CASSQDLAGDEQFF.

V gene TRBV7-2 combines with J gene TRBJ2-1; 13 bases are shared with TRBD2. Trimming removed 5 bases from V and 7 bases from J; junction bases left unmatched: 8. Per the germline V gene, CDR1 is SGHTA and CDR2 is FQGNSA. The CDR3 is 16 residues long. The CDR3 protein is CASSLQGTSGTNEQFF. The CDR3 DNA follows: TGTGCCAGCAGCCTACAGGGGACTAGCGGGACTAATGAGCAGTTCTTC.

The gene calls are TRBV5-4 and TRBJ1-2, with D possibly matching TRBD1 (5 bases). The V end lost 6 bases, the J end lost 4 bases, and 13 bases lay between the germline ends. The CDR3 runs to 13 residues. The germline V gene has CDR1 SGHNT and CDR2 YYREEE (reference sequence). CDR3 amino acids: CASTSEGPYGYTF. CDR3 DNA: TGTGCCAGCACCTCGGAGGGACCCTATGGCTACACCTTC.

CDR3 bases: TGTGCCAGCAGTTTAAACCGGGCCCAGGGAGCTTTCTTT. Translation: CASSLNRAQGAFF. The V call is TRBV27, the J call TRBJ1-1; D might be TRBD1 (5 bases). The CDR3 is made up of 13 amino acids. CDR1 is MNHEY, CDR2 SMNVEV, per germline (reference sequence). Trimming pared 2 bases from V and 10 bases from J, leaving 14 bases between.

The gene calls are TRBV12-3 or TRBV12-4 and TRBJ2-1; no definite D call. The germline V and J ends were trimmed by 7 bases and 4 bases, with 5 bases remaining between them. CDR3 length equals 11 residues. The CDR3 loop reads CASNKYNEQFF. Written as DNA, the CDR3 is TGTGCCAGCAACAAATACAATGAGCAGTTCTTC.

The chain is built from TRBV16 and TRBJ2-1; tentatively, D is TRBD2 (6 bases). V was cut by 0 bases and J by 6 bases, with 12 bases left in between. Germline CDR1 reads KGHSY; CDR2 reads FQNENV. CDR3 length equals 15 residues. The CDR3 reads CASSQSRAGLNEQFF. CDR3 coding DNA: TGTGCCAGCAGCCAATCGCGAGCGGGCCTCAATGAGCAGTTCTTC.

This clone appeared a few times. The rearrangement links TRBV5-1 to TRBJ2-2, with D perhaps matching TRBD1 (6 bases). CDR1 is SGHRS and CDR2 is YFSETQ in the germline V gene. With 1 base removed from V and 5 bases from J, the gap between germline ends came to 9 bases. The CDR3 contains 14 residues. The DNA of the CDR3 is TGCGCCAGCAGCTTGTGGCAGGGGACCGGGGAGCTGTTTTTT. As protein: CASSLWQGTGELFF. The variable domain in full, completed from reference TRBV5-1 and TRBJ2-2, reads KAGVTQTPRYLIKTRGQQVTLSCSPISGHRSVSWYQQTPGQGLQFLFEYFSETQRNKGNFPGRFSGRQFSNSRSEMNVSTLELGDSALYLCASSLWQGTGELFFGEGSRLTVL.

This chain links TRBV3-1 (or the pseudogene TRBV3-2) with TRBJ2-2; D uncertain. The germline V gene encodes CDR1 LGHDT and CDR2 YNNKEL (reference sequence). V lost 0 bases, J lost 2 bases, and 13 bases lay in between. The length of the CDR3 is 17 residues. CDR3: CASSQDQRTVNTGELFF. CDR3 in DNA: TGTGCCAGCAGCCAAGATCAACGTACGGTCAACACCGGGGAGCTGTTTTTT.

CDR3 sequence reads: CASSKVGMTRRRETQYF. CDR3 nucleotides: TGTGCCAGCAGCAAAGTCGGGATGACTAGGAGGAGAGAGACCCAGTACTTC. The chain uses TRBV21-1 and TRBJ2-5; TRBD2 is taken as the D call from the table, unchecked against the DNA. TRBV21-1 is flagged as a pseudogene. CDR3 length: 17 amino acids.

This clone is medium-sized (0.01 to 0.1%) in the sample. CDR3 in DNA: TGTGCCAGCAGCGTAGACTACGAGCAGTACTTC. It yields the protein CASSVDYEQYF. The chain is built from TRBV25-1 and TRBJ2-7; D is unresolved. CDR1 is MGHDK, CDR2 SYGVNS, per germline. The CDR3 runs 11 residues. V was pared by 6 bases and J by 3 bases, with 6 bases between.

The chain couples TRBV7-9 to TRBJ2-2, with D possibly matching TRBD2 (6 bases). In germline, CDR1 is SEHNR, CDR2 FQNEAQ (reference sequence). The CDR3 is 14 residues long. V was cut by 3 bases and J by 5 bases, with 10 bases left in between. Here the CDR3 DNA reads TGTGCCAGCAGCTTGGACGGGGGTACCGGGGAGCTGTTTTTT. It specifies CASSLDGGTGELFF.

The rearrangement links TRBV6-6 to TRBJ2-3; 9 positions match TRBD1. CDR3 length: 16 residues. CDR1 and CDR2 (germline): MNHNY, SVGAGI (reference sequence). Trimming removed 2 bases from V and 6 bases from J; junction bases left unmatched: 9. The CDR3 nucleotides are TGTGCCAGCAGTTACCAATCTTGGACAGGGGCGGATACGCAGTATTTT. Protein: CASSYQSWTGADTQYF.

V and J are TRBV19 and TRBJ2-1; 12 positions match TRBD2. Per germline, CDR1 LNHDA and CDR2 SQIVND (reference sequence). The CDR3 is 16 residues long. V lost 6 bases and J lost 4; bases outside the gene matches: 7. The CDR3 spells CASSGLAGLGYNEQFF. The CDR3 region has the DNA TGTGCCAGTAGCGGACTAGCGGGGTTGGGGTACAATGAGCAGTTCTTC. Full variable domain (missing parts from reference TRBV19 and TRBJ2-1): DGGITQSPKYLFRKEGQNVTLSCEQNLNHDAMYWYRQDPGQGLRLIYYSQIVNDFQKGDIAEGYSVSREKKESFPLTVTSAQKNPTAFYLCASSGLAGLGYNEQFFGPGTRLTVL.

The CDR3: CASSYTRGVSPEQYF. The CDR3 DNA is TGTGCCAGCAGCTATACACGGGGGGTCAGCCCCGAGCAGTACTTC. V gene TRBV11-2 combines with J gene TRBJ2-7, with 7 bases identical to TRBD2. This CDR3 spans 15 amino acids. Losses at the gene ends were 4 bases for V and 6 bases for J; bases not matched to a gene: 12. Germline V lookup: CDR1 SGHAT, CDR2 FQNNGV.

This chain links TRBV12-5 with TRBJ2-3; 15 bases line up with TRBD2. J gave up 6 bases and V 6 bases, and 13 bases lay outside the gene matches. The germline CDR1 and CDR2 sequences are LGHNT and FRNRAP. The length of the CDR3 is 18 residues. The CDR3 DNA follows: TGTGCTAGTGGCAACGGCCGGGGACTAGCGGGAGGTGGCGATACGCAGTATTTT. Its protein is CASGNGRGLAGGGDTQYF.

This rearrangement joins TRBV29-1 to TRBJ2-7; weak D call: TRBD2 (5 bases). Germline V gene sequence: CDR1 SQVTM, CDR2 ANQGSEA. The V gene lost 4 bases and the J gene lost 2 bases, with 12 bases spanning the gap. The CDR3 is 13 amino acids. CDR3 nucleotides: TGCAGCGTTGGGACTGGGGAAGCCTACGAGCAGTACTTC. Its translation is CSVGTGEAYEQYF.